The clone carrying this T cell receptor (beta chain) was seen many times. Its antigen is still unknown. Attachment of unique molecular identifiers to individual cDNA molecules was performed. TCRdb used MiXCR to reprocess the 5' RACE reads, holding one entry per CDR3 protein. The sample holds 50,000 to 65,000 distinct CDR3 sequences, under 15% seen once. The data stem from a study of early T cells in non-severe SARS-CoV-2 infection. Study-wide context: Sequencing of unsorted whole blood was done on bulk RNA, leaving chains unpaired. General study points: VDJdb matching favored anti-spike CD8 responses, missing private and CD4 specificities.

The specimen was whole blood. The sequence was collected from an adult who was a healthcare worker with PCR-confirmed SARS-CoV-2 infection or an uninfected control (not recorded which).

CDR3 sequence reads: CAWSKGLAVEQYF. CDR3 nucleotide sequence: TGTGCCTGGAGTAAGGGACTAGCGGTCGAGCAGTACTTC. The rearrangement joins TRBV30 to TRBJ2-7, with 11 nucleotides matching TRBD2. This CDR3 has 13 residues. V trimming: 2 bases; J trimming: 6 bases; junction bases outside the gene matches: 3. Germline V gene data show CDR1 as GTSNPN and CDR2 as SVGIG (reference sequence).